This paragraph reports one T cell receptor (beta chain). Each PCR reaction had synthetic TCR analog templates spiked into it. Only in-frame clones appear in the TCRdb table, and some are missing; sequencing was by immunoSEQ multiplex PCR. Here the sample spans tens of thousands of clones, under 95% being singletons. Time point in this sample: peripheral blood 6 weeks after treatment start. CDR3 length: 13 amino acids. Germline lookup yields CDR1 KGHSH and CDR2 LQKENI. V shed 2 bases and J shed 3 bases, with 6 bases lying between them. The data are from a study of PD-L1 blockade in urothelial cancer. As for the study in general: Patients previously received 0 to 3 chemotherapy regimens. Blood was subjected to analysis at 3 weeks (second dose) and 6 weeks following treatment start. The median T cell count in blood samples was approximately 140,000.

V usage is TRBV18 and J usage is TRBJ2-3; weak D call: TRBD1 (5 bases). The sample was PBMCs, taken around atezolizumab (anti-PD-L1) treatment. The sequence was obtained from a woman between 55 and 75 years old with urothelial cancer. The CDR3 DNA follows: TGTGCCAGCTCACCAGCAGGGACAGATACGCAGTATTTT. As protein: CASSPAGTDTQYF.